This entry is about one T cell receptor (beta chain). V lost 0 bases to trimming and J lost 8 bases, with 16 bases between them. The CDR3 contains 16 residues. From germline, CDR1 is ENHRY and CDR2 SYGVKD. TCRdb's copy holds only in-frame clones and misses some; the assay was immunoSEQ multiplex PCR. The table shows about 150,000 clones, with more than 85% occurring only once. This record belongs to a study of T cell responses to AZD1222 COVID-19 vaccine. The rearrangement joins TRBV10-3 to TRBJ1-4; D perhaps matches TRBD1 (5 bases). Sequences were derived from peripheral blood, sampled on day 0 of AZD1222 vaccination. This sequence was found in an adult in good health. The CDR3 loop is CAISESHVGQGEKLFF. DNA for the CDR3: TGTGCCATCAGTGAGTCTCACGTGGGGCAGGGCGAAAAACTGTTTTTT.